This entry lists 22 T cell receptor beta chains sequenced from one sample in a study of OX40 agonist ivuxolimab in advanced cancers. TCRdb keeps only in-frame clones here, not all; method: immunoSEQ multiplex PCR. The sample holds tens of thousands of clones, approximately 90% seen once. The sequences come from CD4+ or CD8+ T cells sorted from blood, collected in a trial of the OX40 agonist ivuxolimab. The receptor set was obtained from an adult with an advanced solid tumor such as melanoma, head and neck, liver or kidney cancer.

The V call is TRBV11-2, the J call TRBJ1-6; D gene uncertain. The V end was cut by 7 bases, the J end by 5 bases, with 15 bases between. The CDR3 loop spans 15 amino acids. CDR1 SGHAT and CDR2 FQNNGV come from the germline V gene. The CDR3 is CASKEEAFDNSPLHF. The DNA of the CDR3 is TGTGCCAGCAAAGAGGAGGCATTTGATAATTCACCCCTCCACTTT.

The chain links TRBV7-6 to TRBJ1-1; 8 nucleotides align to TRBD1. Germline CDR1 reads SGHVS; CDR2 reads FNYEAQ. This CDR3 region has 12 residues. V was pared by 5 bases and J by 8 bases, with 4 bases of the junction left unmatched. For the CDR3, the DNA is TGTGCCAGCAGCCCACGGACAGGGGAAGCTTTCTTT. This translates into CASSPRTGEAFF.

This chain links TRBV14 with TRBJ2-3, with D hard to call. CDR1 and CDR2 (germline): SGHDN, FVKESK. The CDR3 loop spans 13 amino acids. Trimming pared 0 bases from V and 5 bases from J, leaving 6 bases between. CDR3: CASSQDIGDTQYF. DNA of the CDR3: TGTGCCAGCAGCCAAGATATAGGAGATACGCAGTATTTT.

This sequence joins TRBV4-2 and TRBJ2-5, with unresolved D. The CDR3 length is 11 residues. V gave up 1 base and J gave up 5 bases, with 2 bases separating them. The V gene's germline CDR1 is LGHNA and CDR2 YNFKEQ. CDR3: CASSQAETQYF. In DNA form, the CDR3 reads TGTGCCAGCAGCCAAGCGGAGACCCAGTACTTC.

The chain has TRBV11-2 and TRBJ2-7; tentatively, D is TRBD1 (6 bases). Deletions cut 5 bases from V and 2 bases from J, with 16 bases between. Germline V lookup: CDR1 SGHAT, CDR2 FQNNGV. The CDR3 length is 15 residues. The CDR3 sequence: CASSPPDRSTYEQYF. The CDR3 DNA follows: TGTGCCAGCAGCCCACCCGACAGGAGCACCTACGAGCAGTACTTC.

The chain uses TRBV9 and TRBJ2-1, with no clear D. Trimming stripped 2 bases from V and 7 bases from J, with 10 bases between. CDR1 and CDR2 (germline): SGDLS, YYNGEE. CDR3 length equals 13 residues. DNA of the CDR3: TGTGCCAGCAGCGTGATGGGTAATAATGAGCAGTTCTTC. It encodes CASSVMGNNEQFF.

This rearrangement joins TRBV9 to TRBJ2-2, with D possibly TRBD1 on 6 matching bases. V dropped 4 bases and J dropped 1 base, with 14 bases sitting between them. The CDR3 covers 16 residues. The germline gives CDR1 SGDLS, CDR2 YYNGEE. CDR3 nucleotide sequence: TGTGCCAGCAGCTCCCTAGGGGGTCTGAACACCGGGGAGCTGTTTTTT. The encoded protein is CASSSLGGLNTGELFF.

V gene TRBV10-3 combines with J gene TRBJ2-2; D tentatively reads TRBD1 or TRBD2 (5 bases each). The CDR3 loop spans 15 amino acids. V shed 5 bases and J shed 3 bases, with 13 bases lying between them. Germline loops: CDR1 ENHRY, CDR2 SYGVKD. Written as DNA, the CDR3 is TGTGCCATCAGTTCCGGGACGGTTGACACCGGGGAGCTGTTTTTT. Translated, it gives CAISSGTVDTGELFF.

The chain recombines TRBV6-1 with TRBJ1-5, with D maybe TRBD1 (6 bases). The CDR3 is 15 amino acids. The V gene's germline CDR1 is MNHNS and CDR2 SASEGT. V was clipped by 0 bases and J by 6 bases, with 12 bases between them. CDR3 in DNA: TGTGCCAGCAGTGAAGCACCAGGGGTTAGTCAGCCCCAGCATTTT. Translated, it gives CASSEAPGVSQPQHF.

The rearrangement joins TRBV6-5 to TRBJ2-3; the D gene could be TRBD1 or TRBD2 (5 bases each). V gave up 5 bases and J gave up 5 bases, with 17 bases separating them. The CDR3 contains 15 residues. CDR1 is MNHEY and CDR2 is SVGAGI in the germline V gene. The CDR3 here is CASSPGRSLLDTQYF. The CDR3 region has the DNA TGTGCCAGCAGTCCGGGACGTAGCCTATTAGATACGCAGTATTTT.

This clone appeared once. The chain has TRBV11-2 and TRBJ2-7; tentative D call: TRBD1 (5 bases). Trimming stripped 5 bases from V and 6 bases from J, with 20 bases between. This CDR3 is 15 amino acids long. CDR1 and CDR2 from the germline V gene are SGHAT and FQNNGV. Here the CDR3 reads CASSLHGSGNGEQYF. In DNA form, the CDR3 reads TGTGCCAGCAGCCTGCATGGCTCAGGGAACGGCGAGCAGTACTTC.

The chain has TRBV4-1 and TRBJ2-7; D may be TRBD2 (6 bases). The CDR3 extends over 16 amino acids. Germline V gives CDR1 MGHRA, CDR2 YSYEKL. With 0 bases removed from V and 4 bases from J, the gap between germline ends came to 16 bases. CDR3: CASSQERTNVAYEQYF. For the CDR3, the DNA is TGCGCCAGCAGCCAAGAGAGGACTAATGTGGCGTACGAGCAGTACTTC.

The V and J genes are TRBV28 and TRBJ1-5; D unclear. Per germline, CDR1 MDHEN and CDR2 SYDVKM. The V and J ends lost 5 bases and 0 bases respectively, with 8 bases between them. The CDR3 covers 14 residues. The CDR3 loop is CASSAVDSNQPQHF. The CDR3 DNA reads TGTGCCAGCAGTGCGGTTGATAGCAATCAGCCCCAGCATTTT.

This clone was seen only once. This chain links TRBV4-1 with TRBJ2-2; D ambiguous. This CDR3 has 15 residues. Trimming left V 1 base short and J 0 bases short, with 6 bases between. The germline V gene has CDR1 MGHRA and CDR2 YSYEKL. The CDR3 loop reads CASSQGGANTGELFF. Here the CDR3 DNA reads TGCGCCAGCAGCCAAGGGGGTGCGAACACCGGGGAGCTGTTTTTT.

As to this clone: The same CDR3 is also encoded by other DNA sequences in this sample. V gene TRBV6-1 combines with J gene TRBJ2-1; D gene unclear. Germline CDR1 reads MNHNS; CDR2 reads SASEGT. This CDR3 spans 13 amino acids. Trimming removed 1 base at V and 7 bases at J, with 8 bases between. CDR3 in amino acids: CASSEVTSNEQFF. CDR3 DNA: TGTGCCAGCAGTGAAGTAACTTCTAATGAGCAGTTCTTC.

J is TRBJ1-5 and V is TRBV11-2, with TRBD1 matching 7 bases. Germline V gene lookup returns CDR1 SGHAT and CDR2 FQNNGV. Trimming took 0 bases from V and 4 from J; bases not matched to a gene: 3. The CDR3 length is 15 residues. This chain's CDR3 is CASSLETGENQPQHF. The CDR3 region has the DNA TGTGCCAGCAGCTTAGAAACAGGGGAAAATCAGCCCCAGCATTTT.

The chain links TRBV20-1 to TRBJ2-4; D is ambiguous. Germline CDR1 DFQATT, CDR2 SNEGSKA (reference sequence). The V end lost 5 bases, the J end lost 5 bases, and 7 bases lay between the germline ends. CDR3 size: 11 residues. This CDR3 reads CSASVQNIQYF. The CDR3 bases are TGCAGTGCTTCGGTCCAAAACATTCAGTACTTC.

The chain links TRBV28 to TRBJ1-2, with D perhaps TRBD1 (5 bases). Germline V gives CDR1 MDHEN, CDR2 SYDVKM. V was shortened by 5 bases and J by 3 bases, with 13 bases between the two germline ends. The CDR3 has 14 amino acids. CDR3 nucleotides: TGTGCCAGCAGTCCCCCGACAGAGTACTATGGCTACACCTTC. It yields the protein CASSPPTEYYGYTF.

The V gene is TRBV27, the J gene TRBJ2-7; a possible D gene is TRBD1 (6 bases). The germline V gene encodes CDR1 MNHEY and CDR2 SMNVEV (reference sequence). The CDR3 is 11 residues long. V was cut by 10 bases and J by 6 bases, with 13 bases left in between. CDR3 amino acids: CATRQGGEQYF. The DNA of the CDR3 is TGTGCCACCCGTCAAGGGGGCGAGCAGTACTTC.

This chain connects TRBV7-9 to TRBJ2-7, with 7 bases identical to TRBD1. J lost 5 bases, V lost 3 bases, and 4 bases had no gene match. This CDR3 is built from 13 residues. Germline CDR1 and CDR2: SEHNR and FQNEAQ (reference sequence). In DNA, the CDR3 is TGTGCCAGCAGCTTCTACAGGGGCGACGAGCAGTACTTC. Residues: CASSFYRGDEQYF.

The chain combines TRBV27 with TRBJ1-1, with a weak D call TRBD1 (6 bases). V lost 2 bases and J 5 bases, leaving 12 bases between the germline ends. Germline V CDR1 and CDR2: MNHEY, SMNVEV (reference sequence). This CDR3 region has 14 residues. CDR3 DNA sequence: TGTGCCAGCAGTTTAGTGGGGGGCGCGACTGAAGCTTTCTTT. Its translation is CASSLVGGATEAFF.

V gene TRBV19 combines with J gene TRBJ2-7, with TRBD1 matching 9 bases. The CDR3 covers 16 residues. Germline trimming cut 4 bases from V and 2 bases from J; bases unmatched to any gene: 9. In germline, CDR1 is LNHDA, CDR2 SQIVND (reference sequence). CDR3 residues: CASSKGPQGAAYEQYF. In nucleotides, the CDR3 is TGTGCCAGTAGTAAGGGGCCACAGGGGGCGGCCTACGAGCAGTACTTC.